The clone carrying this TCR beta chain was seen many times. The target antigen is unknown. The record originates from a study of T cell repertoires in cytomegalovirus infection. In the study overall: An indication of both CMV infection and matching HLA type came from public TCR beta signatures.

Study outcomes and limitations: Clonotypes of TCR beta that were HLA-C-restricted and CMV-specific dominated the ex vivo response. Summed public TCR beta family frequency identified CMV carriers bearing the relevant HLA.

A single record per CDR3 protein comes from TCRdb applying MiXCR to the reads. The table includes tens of thousands of distinct CDR3 sequences, more than 3.5% detected once. Deletions cut 1 base from V and 0 bases from J, with 19 bases between. In germline, CDR1 is SEHNR, CDR2 FQNEAQ (reference sequence). CDR3 length: 20 amino acids. Sample: PBMCs. The chain employs TRBV7-9 and TRBJ2-6; TRBD1 or TRBD2 may be the D gene (5 bases each). The clonotype originates from a human donor in good health (CMV status not recorded). Some clones in this sample may be carry-over from other donors' samples. The CDR3 DNA sequence: TGTGCCAGCAGCTTAGGGAATACGGGACCTGGGGCCTCTGGGGCCAACGTCCTGACTTTC. It translates to CASSLGNTGPGASGANVLTF. The full variable domain, its missing parts supplied by reference TRBV7-9 and TRBJ2-6, is DTGVSQNPRHKITKRGQNVTFRCDPISEHNRLYWYRQTLGQGPEFLTYFQNEAQLEKSRLLSDRFSAERPKGSFSTLEIQRTEQGDSAMYLCASSLGNTGPGASGANVLTFGAGSRLTVL.